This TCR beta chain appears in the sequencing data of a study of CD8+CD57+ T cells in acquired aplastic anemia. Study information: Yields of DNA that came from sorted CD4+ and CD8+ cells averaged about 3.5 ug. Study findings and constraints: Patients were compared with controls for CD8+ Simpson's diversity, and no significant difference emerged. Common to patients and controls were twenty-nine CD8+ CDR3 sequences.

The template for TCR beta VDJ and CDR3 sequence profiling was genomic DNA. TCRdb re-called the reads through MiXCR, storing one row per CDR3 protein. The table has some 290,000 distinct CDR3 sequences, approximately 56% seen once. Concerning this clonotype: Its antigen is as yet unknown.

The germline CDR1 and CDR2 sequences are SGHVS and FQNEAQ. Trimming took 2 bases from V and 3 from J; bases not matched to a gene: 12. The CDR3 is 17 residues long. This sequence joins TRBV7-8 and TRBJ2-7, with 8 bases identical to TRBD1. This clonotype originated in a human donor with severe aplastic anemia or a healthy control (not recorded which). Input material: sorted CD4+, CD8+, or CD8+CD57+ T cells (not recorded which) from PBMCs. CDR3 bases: TGTGCCAGCAGCTTAAGGACAGTTCAGGGGGCAAGCTACGAGCAGTACTTC. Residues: CASSLRTVQGASYEQYF.